These 8 T cell receptor beta chains were all obtained from the same sample, sequenced in a study of T-cell memory formation after mild COVID-19. Each CDR3 protein is one row after TCRdb ran MiXCR on the 5' RACE reads. The sample lists fewer than 350,000 distinct CDR3 sequences, approximately 15% occurring once. The sample consisted of PBMCs or a T cell subset sorted from them (not recorded which). All receptors come from a man between 18 and 29 years old who had mild COVID-19 (a few samples of this study predate the infection). Cell type and time point are not known.

This clonotype was seen a handful of times. The J gene is TRBJ1-2, the V gene TRBV10-3; weak D call: TRBD1 (6 bases). Looked up from germline, CDR1 is ENHRY and CDR2 is SYGVKD. The CDR3 is made up of 15 amino acids. V gave up 6 bases and J gave up 0 bases, with 14 bases separating them. Here the CDR3 DNA reads TGTGCCATCAGCGGGGGGGCCCTAACTAACTATGGCTACACCTTC. Translated: CAISGGALTNYGYTF.

The genes are TRBV5-1 and TRBJ1-1, with 8 bases fitting TRBD1. The CDR3 is 14 amino acids. V was pared by 2 bases and J by 6 bases, with 6 bases of the junction left unmatched. Germline CDR1 is SGHRS and CDR2 is YFSETQ. CDR3 DNA: TGCGCCAGCAGCTTAACAGGGGGTTCGGCTGAAGCTTTCTTT. This gives the protein CASSLTGGSAEAFF.

There are a few counts of this clonotype. The chain combines TRBV2 with TRBJ2-3, with 9 bases identical to TRBD2. Germline values: CDR1 SNHLY, CDR2 FYNNEI. The CDR3 runs to 18 residues. Unmatched junction bases numbered 13, after V lost 5 bases and J lost 1 base. The CDR3 spells CASSKIAVVAGGTDTQYF. CDR3 nucleotide sequence: TGTGCCAGCAGTAAAATTGCGGTCGTAGCGGGGGGCACAGATACGCAGTATTTT.

The sample holds a few counts of this clonotype. The chain joins TRBV7-3 to TRBJ2-3; D is ambiguous. Germline V gives CDR1 SGHTA, CDR2 FQGTGA. CDR3 size: 13 residues. Trimming shortened V by 3 bases and J by 5 bases, and 9 bases separated the two germline ends. The CDR3 DNA sequence: TGTGCCAGCAGCTTCAGACCCGGAGATACGCAGTATTTT. It is translated as CASSFRPGDTQYF.

The table lists this clonotype with a few counts. V gene TRBV11-2 combines with J gene TRBJ2-1; D not certain. The CDR3 is made up of 14 amino acids. V lost 5 bases, J lost 1 base, and 9 bases lay in between. The V gene's germline CDR1 is SGHAT and CDR2 FQNNGV. The CDR3 DNA is TGTGCCAGCAGCCCCGCTGCTTCCTACAATGAGCAGTTCTTC. Protein product: CASSPAASYNEQFF.

The sample holds a few counts of this clonotype. This sequence joins TRBV15 and TRBJ1-2; maybe TRBD1 (6 bases). This CDR3 has 13 amino acids. CDR1 is LNHNV, CDR2 YYDKDF, per germline (reference sequence). Trimming took 1 base from V and 8 from J, leaving 11 bases between them. The DNA of the CDR3 is TGTGCCACCAGCAGAGGACAGGCGGAGGGCTACACCTTC. Translated, it gives CATSRGQAEGYTF.

The rearrangement joins TRBV5-1 to TRBJ2-2; D gene unclear. The CDR3 length is 13 residues. CDR1 SGHRS and CDR2 YFSETQ come from the germline V gene. V was trimmed by 6 bases and J by 1 base, leaving 7 bases between them. The CDR3 region has the DNA TGCGCCAGCATAACAGAGAACACCGGGGAGCTGTTTTTT. Translation gives CASITENTGELFF.

This clonotype was seen a few times. The rearrangement joins TRBV5-6 to TRBJ2-7; D may be TRBD1 or TRBD2 (5 bases each). The germline gives CDR1 SGHDT, CDR2 YYEEEE. This CDR3 is built from 14 residues. V was trimmed by 4 bases and J by 3 bases, leaving 14 bases between them. CDR3 region: CASSPGLGVYEQYF. CDR3 in DNA: TGTGCCAGCAGCCCGGGGCTAGGAGTCTACGAGCAGTACTTC.